This T cell receptor (beta chain) was observed in a study of neurological immune-mediated disorders. There are many counts of this clonotype. The target antigen is unknown. From the 5' RACE reads, TCRdb called clonotypes with MiXCR, one entry per CDR3 protein. The repertoire holds fewer than 85,000 distinct CDR3 sequences, with about 4% as singletons. Time point given: longitudinal time-point 3. The unsorted libraries originated from 2 million PBMCs kept at -80 C. Study results and limitations: There was no clinical or MRI feature that was associated with the multiple sclerosis repertoire cluster. CDR3 amino acid sequences of expanded clones were not shared across subjects, a result suggesting private repertoires in all groups.

V lost 6 bases, J lost 6 bases, and 10 bases stayed unmatched. The CDR3 loop spans 15 amino acids. Germline CDR1 reads DFQATT; CDR2 reads SNEGSKA (reference sequence). Specimen: PBMCs. This receptor was obtained from a woman aged 60-75 years with multiple sclerosis. The V and J genes are TRBV20-1 and TRBJ1-5; 11 bases are a match to TRBD1. DNA of the CDR3: TGCAGTGCAAGCCGGGACAGGGGGGTTTTTCAGCCCCAGCATTTT. It is translated as CSASRDRGVFQPQHF.